This TCR beta chain was obtained from a study of memory CD8 T cells in hepatitis C reinfection. Clones were read by immunoSEQ multiplex PCR, and TCRdb kept only the in-frame ones, dropping some. Among about 50,000 clones listed, 89% were seen once. Indicated time point: late/post reinfection, 12 to 24 weeks after detection. The sorted cells went straight to TCR sequencing with no prior in vitro expansion. Donors came from people who inject drugs enrolled in HEPCO, Canada. A couple of donors provided sorted CD3+ CD8+ CD45RO- naive CD8 T cells at all three reinfection time points. CDR1 and CDR2 (germline): SGHTA, FQGTGA. Trimming at V came to 4 bases and at J to 2 bases, leaving 3 bases not matched to a gene. This CDR3 is 15 amino acids long.

The specimen sequenced was naive CD8+ T cells sorted from blood. The source is a young man with hepatitis C virus infection. V gene TRBV7-3 combines with J gene TRBJ2-1; 9 bases match TRBD2. CDR3 protein: CASSSGLATYNEQFF. CDR3 in DNA: TGTGCCAGCAGCTCCGGACTAGCGACCTACAATGAGCAGTTCTTC.